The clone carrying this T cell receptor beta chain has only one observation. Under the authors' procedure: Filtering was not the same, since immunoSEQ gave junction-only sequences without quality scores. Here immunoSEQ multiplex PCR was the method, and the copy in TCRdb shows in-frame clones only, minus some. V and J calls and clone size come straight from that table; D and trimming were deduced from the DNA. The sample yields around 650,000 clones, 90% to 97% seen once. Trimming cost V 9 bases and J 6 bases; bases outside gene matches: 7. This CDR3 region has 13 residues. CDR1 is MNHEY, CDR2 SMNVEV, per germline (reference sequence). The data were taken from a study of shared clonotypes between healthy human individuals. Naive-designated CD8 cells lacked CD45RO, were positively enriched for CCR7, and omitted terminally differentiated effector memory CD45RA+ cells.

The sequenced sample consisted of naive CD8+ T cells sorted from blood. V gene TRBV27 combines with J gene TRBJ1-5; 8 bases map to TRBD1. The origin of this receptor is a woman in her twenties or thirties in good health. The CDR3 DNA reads TGTGCCAGTTGGACAGGGACGGGTCAGCCCCAGCATTTT. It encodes CASWTGTGQPQHF.